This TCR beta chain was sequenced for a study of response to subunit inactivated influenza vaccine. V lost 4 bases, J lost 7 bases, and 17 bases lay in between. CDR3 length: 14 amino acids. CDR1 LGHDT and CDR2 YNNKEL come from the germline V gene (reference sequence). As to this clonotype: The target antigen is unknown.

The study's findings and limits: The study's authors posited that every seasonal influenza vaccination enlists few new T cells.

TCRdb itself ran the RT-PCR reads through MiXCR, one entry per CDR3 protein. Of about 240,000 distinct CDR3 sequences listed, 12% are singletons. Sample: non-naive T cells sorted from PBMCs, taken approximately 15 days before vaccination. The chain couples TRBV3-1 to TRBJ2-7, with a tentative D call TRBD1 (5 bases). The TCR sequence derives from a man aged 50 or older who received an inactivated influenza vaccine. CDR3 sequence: CASSLGHSRGEQYF. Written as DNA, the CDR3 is TGTGCCAGCAGCCTAGGACACTCTAGGGGAGAGCAGTACTTC.